This T cell receptor (beta chain) is from a study of T-cell memory formation after mild COVID-19. In this sample, this clonotype turned up a few times. TCRdb fed the 5' RACE reads into MiXCR, producing one record per CDR3 protein. The sample lists around 99,000 distinct CDR3 sequences, approximately 14% occurring once. The sequence was obtained from a man younger than 35 who had mild COVID-19 (a few samples of this study predate the infection). Cell type and time point are not known. Sequences were obtained from PBMCs or a T cell subset sorted from them (not recorded which).

CDR3 sequence: CASSFGSYEQYF. Written as DNA, the CDR3 is TGTGCCAGCAGTTTCGGCAGCTACGAGCAGTACTTC. The chain links TRBV12-3 or TRBV12-4 to TRBJ2-7; D remains unclear. V was cut by 3 bases and J by 3 bases, with 6 bases left in between. The CDR3 contains 12 residues.